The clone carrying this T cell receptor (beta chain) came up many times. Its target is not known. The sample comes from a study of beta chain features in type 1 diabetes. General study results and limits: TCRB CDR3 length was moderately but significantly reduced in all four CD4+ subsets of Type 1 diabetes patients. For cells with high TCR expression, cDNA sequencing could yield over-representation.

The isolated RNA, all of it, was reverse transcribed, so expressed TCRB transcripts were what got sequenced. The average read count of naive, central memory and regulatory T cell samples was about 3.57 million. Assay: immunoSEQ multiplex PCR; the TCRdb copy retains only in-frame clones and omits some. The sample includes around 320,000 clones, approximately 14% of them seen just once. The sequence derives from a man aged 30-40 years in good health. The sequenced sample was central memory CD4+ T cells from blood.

CDR3 residues: CASSLGSGNNEQFF. CDR3 nucleotides: TGTGCCAGCAGCTTAGGATCTGGGAACAATGAGCAGTTCTTC. The genes are TRBV7-9 and TRBJ2-1; no reliable D call. The V gene's germline CDR1 is SEHNR and CDR2 FQNEAQ (reference sequence). The CDR3 consists of 14 residues. Trimming left V 1 base short and J 5 bases short, with 9 bases between. Looking up the rest from reference TRBV7-9 and TRBJ2-1 gives the full variable domain: DTGVSQNPRHKITKRGQNVTFRCDPISEHNRLYWYRQTLGQGPEFLTYFQNEAQLEKSRLLSDRFSAERPKGSFSTLEIQRTEQGDSAMYLCASSLGSGNNEQFFGPGTRLTVL.